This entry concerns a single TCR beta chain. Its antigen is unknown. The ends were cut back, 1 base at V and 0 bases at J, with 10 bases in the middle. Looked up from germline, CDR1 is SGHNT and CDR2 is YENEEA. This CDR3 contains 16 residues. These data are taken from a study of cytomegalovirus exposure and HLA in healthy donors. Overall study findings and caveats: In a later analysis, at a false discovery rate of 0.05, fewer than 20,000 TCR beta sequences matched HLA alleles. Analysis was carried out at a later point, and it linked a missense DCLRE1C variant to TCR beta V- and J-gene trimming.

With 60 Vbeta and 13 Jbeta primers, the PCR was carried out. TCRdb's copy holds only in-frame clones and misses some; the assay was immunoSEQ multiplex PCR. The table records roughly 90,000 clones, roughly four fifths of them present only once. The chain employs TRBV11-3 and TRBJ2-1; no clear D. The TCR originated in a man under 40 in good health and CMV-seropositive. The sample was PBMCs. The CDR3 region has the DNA TGTGCCAGCAGCTTAGGCGCGGATTCCTCCTACAATGAGCAGTTCTTC. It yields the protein CASSLGADSSYNEQFF.